Presented here are 24 T cell receptor beta chains from one specimen sequenced in a study of T cell clonotyping in hematopoietic cell transplantation (dated by TCRdb to the early 2020s). According to the study, the label for this sample's time point signals: 100 days after allo-HCT. Libraries were built with the immunoSEQ multiplex PCR assay. TCRdb's version of the immuneACCESS table is confined to in-frame rearrangements and falls short of the full clone set. An unresolved V gene accounts for under half of the shortfall where checked; the remainder is of unknown origin. Here the sample has just under 1,500 clones; approximately 67% occur a single time. Of the sample, roughly a quarter is held by the ten largest clones. Source: peripheral blood mononuclear cells, taken 100 days after allogeneic stem cell transplant. The receptor set was obtained from a female patient between 60 and 69 years old who had an allogeneic stem cell transplant, so the T cells may come from the graft donor. Some clones in this sample may be carry-over from other donors' samples.

In this sample, this clone turned up a few times. The chain couples TRBV19 to TRBJ1-5, with a weak D call TRBD1 (5 bases). Germline assignment: CDR1 LNHDA and CDR2 SQIVND (reference sequence). CDR3 length: 14 amino acids. Trimming removed 3 bases at V and 6 bases at J, with 12 bases between. This chain's CDR3 is CASSISGSAQPQHF. CDR3 DNA: TGTGCCAGTAGTATTTCAGGGTCGGCTCAGCCCCAGCATTTT.

This clone is classed as large. V is TRBV5-6 and J is TRBJ2-3; D unresolved. The CDR3 is 11 amino acids. V was pared by 4 bases and J by 2 bases, with 2 bases between. Germline V gene lookup returns CDR1 SGHDT and CDR2 YYEEEE. In DNA, the CDR3 is TGTGCCAGCAGCGTCACAGATACGCAGTATTTT. This translates into CASSVTDTQYF.

The chain has TRBV6-6 and TRBJ1-5; the D gene is possibly TRBD1 (5 bases). Germline CDR1 MNHNY, CDR2 SVGAGI (reference sequence). V shed 5 bases and J shed 3 bases, with 8 bases lying between them. The CDR3 contains 13 residues. CDR3 in amino acids: CASSQGLNQPQHF. The CDR3 nucleotides are TGTGCCAGCAGTCAGGGACTCAATCAGCCCCAGCATTTT.

This clone occurred a few times. V usage is TRBV27 and J usage is TRBJ1-2, with D maybe TRBD1 (5 bases). Trimming took off 6 bases at V and 2 bases at J, with 13 bases between the two ends. There are 14 residues in the CDR3. Germline V gives CDR1 MNHEY, CDR2 SMNVEV (reference sequence). The CDR3 DNA reads as TGTGCCAGCAGACCGGCGGGGCTAAACTATGGCTACACCTTC. This encodes CASRPAGLNYGYTF.

This clone is medium-sized. The chain recombines TRBV4-3 with TRBJ1-2, with unresolved D. Germline CDR1 reads LGHNA; CDR2 reads YSLEER. This CDR3 comprises 15 residues. Trimming stripped 2 bases from V and 1 base from J, with 11 bases between. CDR3 sequence: CASSQWRQDNYGYTF. CDR3 DNA sequence: TGCGCCAGCAGCCAATGGAGGCAGGATAACTATGGCTACACCTTC.

This clone ranks as medium-sized. The genes are TRBV4-3 and TRBJ2-2, with 8 bases identical to TRBD2. V shed 1 base and J 1 base; nucleotides not matched to a gene: 2. The CDR3 has 16 residues. Germline V gene sequence: CDR1 LGHNA, CDR2 YSLEER. CDR3 loop: CASSQAGGWNTGELFF. For the CDR3, the DNA is TGCGCCAGCAGCCAAGCGGGGGGGTGGAACACCGGGGAGCTGTTTTTT.

This clone occurred a few times. The DNA of the CDR3 is TGTGCCAGCAGCCAATGGGACTACACCGGGGAGCTGTTTTTT. It specifies CASSQWDYTGELFF. The chain links TRBV14 to TRBJ2-2; a weak D match, TRBD2 (6 bases). The CDR3 length is 14 residues. Germline V gene lookup returns CDR1 SGHDN and CDR2 FVKESK. The ends were cut back, 2 bases at V and 3 bases at J, with 7 bases in the middle.

CDR3 nucleotides: TGTGCCAGCAGCTTGGTGGCAGGGTACGAGCAGTACTTC. It encodes CASSLVAGYEQYF. V is TRBV5-6 and J is TRBJ2-7; possible D gene TRBD1, 5 bases. Germline V CDR1 and CDR2: SGHDT, YYEEEE. This CDR3 has 13 amino acids. With 0 bases removed from V and 4 bases from J, the gap between germline ends came to 8 bases.

The CDR3 DNA reads as TGTGCCAGCGCTAGCGGAAGGGGGGAGCTGTTTTTT. Translated, it gives CASASGRGELFF. The V gene is TRBV27, the J gene TRBJ2-2; TRBD2 agrees at 7 bases. The germline V gene encodes CDR1 MNHEY and CDR2 SMNVEV (reference sequence). Trimming cost V 8 bases and J 8 bases; bases outside gene matches: 5. There are 12 residues in the CDR3.

This chain links TRBV7-3 with TRBJ2-1, with 14 positions matching TRBD2. The junction had 2 bases not matched to a gene; V was cut back by 3 bases and J by 1 base. This CDR3 has 17 residues. From germline, CDR1 is SGHTA and CDR2 FQGTGA. The CDR3 region has the DNA TGTGCCAGCAGCTTGGGGACTAGCGGGGGATCCTACAATGAGCAGTTCTTC. Protein: CASSLGTSGGSYNEQFF.

This rearrangement joins TRBV6-1 to TRBJ1-5, with 10 bases that match TRBD1. The ends lost 4 bases at V and 3 bases at J; junction bases unmatched: 9. The germline V gene has CDR1 MNHNS and CDR2 SASEGT. The CDR3 is made up of 17 amino acids. CDR3 protein: CASSGHRDRGLNQPQHF. The CDR3 region has the DNA TGTGCCAGCAGTGGACACCGGGACAGGGGACTCAATCAGCCCCAGCATTTT.

The chain uses TRBV7-3 and TRBJ1-1; 10 bases fit TRBD1. Germline trimming cut 5 bases from V and 5 bases from J; bases unmatched to any gene: 5. The CDR3 totals 14 residues. Germline V gene lookup returns CDR1 SGHTA and CDR2 FQGTGA. The CDR3 coding sequence is TGTGCCAGCAGCCGGGACAGGGGAGGGACTGAAGCTTTCTTT. Its protein product is CASSRDRGGTEAFF.

The chain recombines TRBV7-9 with TRBJ1-2, with D maybe TRBD1 (5 bases). CDR3 length equals 12 residues. The germline V gene encodes CDR1 SEHNR and CDR2 FQNEAQ (reference sequence). V lost 3 bases and J lost 6, with 8 bases in between. CDR3 sequence reads: CASSLGGDGYTF. The CDR3 DNA sequence: TGTGCCAGCAGCTTGGGGGGGGATGGCTACACCTTC.

J is TRBJ2-3 and V is TRBV21-1; TRBD2, the table's D call, lacks a check against the DNA. TRBV21-1 is flagged as a pseudogene. This CDR3 spans 14 amino acids. CDR3 region: CASSKRDYTDTQYF. Written as DNA, the CDR3 is TGTGCCAGCAGCAAGCGAGACTACACAGATACGCAGTATTTT.

The chain links TRBV9 to TRBJ2-3; TRBD2 matches 8 bases. The CDR3 extends over 16 amino acids. The V segment lost 3 bases and the J segment 0 bases; nucleotides outside the gene matches: 6. Per germline, CDR1 SGDLS and CDR2 YYNGEE. This CDR3 reads CASSARLAQSTDTQYF. CDR3 nucleotide sequence: TGTGCCAGCAGCGCCCGACTAGCGCAAAGCACAGATACGCAGTATTTT. Looking up the rest from reference TRBV9 and TRBJ2-3 gives the full variable domain: DSGVTQTPKHLITATGQRVTLRCSPRSGDLSVYWYQQSLDQGLQFLIQYYNGEERAKGNILERFSAQQFPDLHSELNLSSLELGDSALYFCASSARLAQSTDTQYFGPGTRLTVL.

This clone showed up just a few times. V is TRBV11-2 and J is TRBJ2-7; 8 bases map to TRBD2. The V gene end was trimmed by 5 bases and the J gene end by 6 bases; junction bases not matched to a gene: 12. CDR1 is SGHAT, CDR2 FQNNGV, per germline. The CDR3 contains 15 residues. CDR3 coding DNA: TGTGCCAGCAGCGCGGGGGGCGGTCGCAAGCGCGAGCAGTACTTC. Protein: CASSAGGGRKREQYF.

The rearrangement uses TRBV5-4 and TRBJ2-7; D unclear. Germline CDR1 SGHNT, CDR2 YYREEE (reference sequence). The CDR3 sequence is 15 residues long. V lost 3 bases to trimming and J lost 4 bases, with 17 bases between them. CDR3 DNA: TGTGCCAGCAGCTCGGGCGACTCACAACCATACGAGCAGTACTTC. Translated: CASSSGDSQPYEQYF.

The genes are TRBV5-6 and TRBJ2-7, with 9 bases matching TRBD1. CDR3 size: 15 residues. Unmatched junction bases numbered 3, after V lost 0 bases and J lost 2 bases. CDR1 and CDR2 from the germline V gene are SGHDT and YYEEEE. The CDR3 protein is CASSLGDREPYEQYF. The CDR3 DNA is TGTGCCAGCAGCTTGGGGGACAGGGAACCCTACGAGCAGTACTTC. Looking up the rest from reference TRBV5-6 and TRBJ2-7 gives the full variable domain: DAGVTQSPTHLIKTRGQQVTLRCSPKSGHDTVSWYQQALGQGPQFIFQYYEEEERQRGNFPDRFSGHQFPNYSSELNVNALLLGDSALYLCASSLGDREPYEQYFGPGTRLTVT.

This clone was detected only once. The chain combines TRBV2 with TRBJ2-7; 7 bases match TRBD1. The CDR3 has 13 residues. From germline, CDR1 is SNHLY and CDR2 FYNNEI. The J segment lost 2 bases and the V segment lost 10 bases, leaving 8 bases of the junction unmatched. CDR3 DNA sequence: TGTGCCACAGACAGGGAAAACCCCTACGAGCAGTACTTC. Protein: CATDRENPYEQYF.

The rearrangement joins TRBV28 to TRBJ1-1; D unclear. This CDR3 contains 14 residues. Germline values: CDR1 MDHEN, CDR2 SYDVKM. V gave up 2 bases and J gave up 5 bases, with 12 bases separating them. CDR3 loop: CASSLRTLETEAFF. The DNA for the CDR3 is TGTGCCAGCAGTTTACGCACCTTAGAGACTGAAGCTTTCTTT.

This clone was counted a few times. This sequence joins TRBV9 and TRBJ2-7, with D tentatively TRBD1 (6 bases). Per germline, CDR1 SGDLS and CDR2 YYNGEE. Trimming removed 3 bases at V and 0 bases at J, with 19 bases between. This CDR3 contains 17 residues. For the CDR3, the DNA is TGTGCCAGCAGCGACGAAGGGAACCGGGACAACTCCTACGAGCAGTACTTC. Translating it yields CASSDEGNRDNSYEQYF.

The chain couples TRBV6-5 to TRBJ2-1; TRBD2 agrees at 7 bases. Trimming at V came to 4 bases and at J to 0 bases, leaving 3 bases not matched to a gene. The CDR3 consists of 15 residues. CDR1 and CDR2 (germline): MNHEY, SVGAGI. In DNA form, the CDR3 reads TGTGCCAGCAGTTCACAGCGGGACTCCTACAATGAGCAGTTCTTC. It encodes CASSSQRDSYNEQFF.

The chain links TRBV5-1 to TRBJ1-1; maybe TRBD1 (6 bases). Trimming pared 0 bases from V and 8 bases from J, leaving 14 bases between. Germline V gives CDR1 SGHRS, CDR2 YFSETQ. CDR3 length: 14 residues. The CDR3 DNA is TGCGCCAGCAGCTTGGCCGGGACATTAGGGGAAGCTTTCTTT. Its translation is CASSLAGTLGEAFF. The whole variable domain, remainder taken from reference TRBV5-1 and TRBJ1-1, is KAGVTQTPRYLIKTRGQQVTLSCSPISGHRSVSWYQQTPGQGLQFLFEYFSETQRNKGNFPGRFSGRQFSNSRSEMNVSTLELGDSALYLCASSLAGTLGEAFFGQGTRLTVV.

The chain couples TRBV28 to TRBJ2-1; D perhaps matches TRBD1 (6 bases). V was shortened by 6 bases and J by 7 bases, with 10 bases between the two germline ends. This CDR3 region has 12 residues. Per germline, CDR1 MDHEN and CDR2 SYDVKM. The CDR3 protein is CASRGTGNEQFF. The CDR3 DNA follows: TGTGCCAGCAGGGGAACAGGGAATGAGCAGTTCTTC.